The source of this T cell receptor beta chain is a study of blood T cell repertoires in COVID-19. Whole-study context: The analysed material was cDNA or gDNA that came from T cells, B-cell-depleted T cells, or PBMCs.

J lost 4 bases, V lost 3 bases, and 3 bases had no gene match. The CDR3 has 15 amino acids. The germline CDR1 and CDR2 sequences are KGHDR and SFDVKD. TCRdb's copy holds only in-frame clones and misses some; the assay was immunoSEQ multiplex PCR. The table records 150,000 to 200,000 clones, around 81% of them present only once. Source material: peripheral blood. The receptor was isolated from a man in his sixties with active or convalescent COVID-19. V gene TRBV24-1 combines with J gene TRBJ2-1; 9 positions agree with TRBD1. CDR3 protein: CATSDTGGSYNEQFF. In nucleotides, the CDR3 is TGTGCCACCAGTGATACAGGGGGCTCTTACAATGAGCAGTTCTTC.